The 3 T cell receptor beta chains listed next were all sequenced from one sample in a study of beta chain features in type 1 diabetes. Points from the study as a whole: Type 1 diabetes patients had TCRB CDR3s that were shorter (moderately but significantly so) in all four CD4+ subsets.

Expressed TCRB transcripts were sequenced because the entire RNA isolate underwent reverse transcription. Clones were read by immunoSEQ multiplex PCR, and TCRdb kept only the in-frame ones, dropping some. Here the sample spans around 690,000 clones, about an eighth being singletons. The antigens of these receptors remain unknown. The source material was naive CD4+ T cells from blood. The receptors here all came from a man aged 25-45 years with type 1 diabetes.

Only a few counts were recorded for this clone. This sequence joins TRBV13 and TRBJ1-2, with D possibly being TRBD1 (6 bases). The CDR3 has 14 residues. The ends were cut back, 7 bases at V and 2 bases at J, with 14 bases in the middle. Germline V CDR1 and CDR2: PRHDT, FYEKMQ (reference sequence). In nucleotides, the CDR3 is TGTGCCAGCAAGGAACAGGGCCTGAACTATGGCTACACCTTC. Its translation is CASKEQGLNYGYTF.

Only a few counts were recorded for this clone. The gene calls are TRBV6-5 and TRBJ2-1; 10 bases agree with TRBD1. Per the germline V gene, CDR1 is MNHEY and CDR2 is SVGAGI. V lost 4 bases to trimming and J lost 8 bases; unmatched junction nucleotides: 8. This CDR3 has 15 residues. The DNA for the CDR3 is TGTGCCAGCAGTTGGACAGGGGGAACCAGCGATGAGCAGTTCTTC. It yields the protein CASSWTGGTSDEQFF.

This clone was seen a handful of times. This chain links TRBV6-5 with TRBJ2-2, with TRBD1 identical over 7 bases. Germline V gene sequence: CDR1 MNHEY, CDR2 SVGAGI. The CDR3 length is 13 residues. V lost 4 bases and J lost 7; bases outside the gene matches: 3. The CDR3 DNA reads as TGTGCCAGCAGTTCGACAGGGATCGGGGAGCTGTTTTTT. Protein product: CASSSTGIGELFF.